This T cell receptor (beta chain) is drawn from a study of sequential checkpoint blockade in melanoma. Overall study: First-line arms were nivolumab then ipilimumab, or the reverse, randomized 1:1.

Germline CDR1 MNHEY, CDR2 SMNVEV (reference sequence). The CDR3 covers 16 residues. Trimming removed 4 bases at V and 3 bases at J, with 15 bases between. Treatment meaning: randomized to nivolumab then ipilimumab (arm A) or the reverse (arm B). Sorted cells were live CD3+CD8+, lacking CD19 and CD56, from PBMCs. Generated by immunoSEQ multiplex PCR, the TCRdb table keeps only in-frame clones and is missing some. The data show over 15,000 clones, with roughly three quarters seen just once and 9.5% to 12% held by the top ten. The sample in question was CD8+ T cells sorted from blood (inferred from file names), obtained from a patient given nivolumab and ipilimumab in sequence. This receptor was identified in a human donor with melanoma. The J gene is TRBJ2-2, the V gene TRBV27; weak D call: TRBD1 (5 bases). Here the CDR3 reads CASSSPGNRYTGELFF. In DNA, the CDR3 is TGTGCCAGCAGTTCTCCAGGGAATCGGTACACCGGGGAGCTGTTTTTT.